The clone carrying this T cell receptor (beta chain) was picked up one time. Its antigen is unidentified. The data are from a study of T cell repertoires in cytomegalovirus infection. Study-wide context: CMV infection together with matching HLA type was indicated by public TCR beta signatures. Study-wide findings and caveats: HLA-C-restricted CMV clonotypes gave the most frequent clonotype in two of eight donors. Summed public TCR beta family frequency identified CMV carriers bearing the relevant HLA.

V was pared by 4 bases and J by 13 bases, with 10 bases of the junction left unmatched. This CDR3 is 13 amino acids long. Germline CDR1 SGHTA, CDR2 FQGNSA. TCRdb reanalysed the reads using MiXCR and keeps one entry per CDR3 protein. The profile shows about 440,000 distinct CDR3 sequences, 30% to 40% of them singletons. The sequencing sample was made of PBMCs. V and J are TRBV7-2 and TRBJ2-1, with TRBD2 identical over 7 bases. The source of this sequence is a human donor in good health (CMV status not recorded). Some clones in this sample may be carry-over from other donors' samples. The CDR3 loop is CASSSRDYNYQFF. In nucleotides, the CDR3 is TGTGCCAGCAGCTCCCGGGACTACAATTATCAGTTCTTC.